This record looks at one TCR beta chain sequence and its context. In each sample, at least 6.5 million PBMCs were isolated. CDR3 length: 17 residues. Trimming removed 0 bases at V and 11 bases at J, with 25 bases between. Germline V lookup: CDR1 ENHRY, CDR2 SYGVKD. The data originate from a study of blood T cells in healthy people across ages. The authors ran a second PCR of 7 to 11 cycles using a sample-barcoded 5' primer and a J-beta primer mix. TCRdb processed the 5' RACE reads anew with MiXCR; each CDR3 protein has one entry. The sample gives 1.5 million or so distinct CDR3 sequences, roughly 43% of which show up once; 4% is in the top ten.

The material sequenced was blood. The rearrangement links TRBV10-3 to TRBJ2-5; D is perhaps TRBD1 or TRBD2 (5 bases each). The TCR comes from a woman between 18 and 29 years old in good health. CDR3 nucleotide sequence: TGTGCCATCAGTGAGTCGGGGAAGGGACCCGCGGGCAAAGAGCAGTACTTC. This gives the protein CAISESGKGPAGKEQYF.